These 8 T cell receptor beta chains originate from one sample sequenced in a study of beta chain features in type 1 diabetes. Expressed TCRB transcripts were sequenced after all isolated RNA was converted to cDNA. Profiling relied on immunoSEQ multiplex PCR, and the TCRdb table lists in-frame clones only, not all of them. The repertoire holds hundreds of thousands of clones, with around 15% as singletons. Source material: naive CD4+ T cells from blood. All receptors derive from a man aged 18 to 35 in good health.

This clone was seen a handful of times. The rearrangement links TRBV4-2 to TRBJ1-3, with D possibly matching TRBD1 (6 bases). The ends were cut back, 0 bases at V and 0 bases at J, with 18 bases in the middle. Germline loops: CDR1 LGHNA, CDR2 YNFKEQ. There are 19 residues in the CDR3. CDR3 DNA sequence: TGTGCCAGCAGCCAAGATCAGGTCTTGGGACATCGCTCTGGAAACACCATATATTTT. Translating it yields CASSQDQVLGHRSGNTIYF.

This clone appeared a few times. This chain connects TRBV7-2 to TRBJ1-1; the D gene is possibly TRBD1 (6 bases). This CDR3 is built from 14 residues. Germline values: CDR1 SGHTA, CDR2 FQGNSA. V dropped 1 base and J dropped 3 bases, with 9 bases sitting between them. The DNA for the CDR3 is TGTGCCAGCAGCTTAGACAGGGCCGACACTGAAGCTTTCTTT. Residues: CASSLDRADTEAFF.

This chain joins TRBV5-4 and TRBJ2-7, with 11 nucleotides matching TRBD2. The trim removed 6 bases at V and 7 bases at J, leaving 9 bases unmatched. The CDR3 is 14 amino acids. Per germline, CDR1 SGHNT and CDR2 YYREEE (reference sequence). CDR3 loop: CASKVAGGPREQYF. CDR3 in DNA: TGTGCCAGCAAAGTAGCGGGAGGGCCTCGGGAGCAGTACTTC.

Written as DNA, the CDR3 is TGTGCCACCAGCAGAAGCCCCTCTGTTCAGGGGGATTCGGTGGAACTGTTTTTT. Translation: CATSRSPSVQGDSVELFF. The genes are TRBV15 and TRBJ1-4, with 7 nucleotides matching TRBD1. V dropped 2 bases and J dropped 12; count of bases not matched to a gene: 21. Germline V gene lookup returns CDR1 LNHNV and CDR2 YYDKDF (reference sequence). The CDR3 covers 18 residues.

The gene calls are TRBV7-3 and TRBJ1-1; D is uncertain. The ends were cut back, 5 bases at V and 2 bases at J, with 9 bases in the middle. Germline CDR1 reads SGHTA; CDR2 reads FQGTGA. There are 13 residues in the CDR3. The CDR3: CASSRGYNTEAFF. The CDR3 nucleotides read TGTGCCAGCAGCCGAGGGTATAACACTGAAGCTTTCTTT.

The chain couples TRBV6-1 to TRBJ2-3, with a possible D match to TRBD2 (7 bases). CDR1 MNHNS and CDR2 SASEGT come from the germline V gene. The length of the CDR3 is 13 residues. V dropped 6 bases and J dropped 9 bases, with 16 bases sitting between them. CDR3 in amino acids: CASRMAGALTQYF. The CDR3 nucleotides read TGTGCCAGCAGGATGGCGGGGGCCTTAACGCAGTATTTT.

The chain is built from TRBV19 and TRBJ1-6; D gene ambiguous. This CDR3 is built from 16 residues. Germline V gives CDR1 LNHDA, CDR2 SQIVND (reference sequence). Trimming pared 6 bases from V and 9 bases from J, leaving 21 bases between. CDR3 sequence reads: CASSIRLGPSSSPLHF. In DNA form, the CDR3 reads TGTGCCAGTAGCATTAGACTCGGACCAAGCTCTTCACCCCTCCACTTT. The variable domain in full, completed from reference TRBV19 and TRBJ1-6, reads DGGITQSPKYLFRKEGQNVTLSCEQNLNHDAMYWYRQDPGQGLRLIYYSQIVNDFQKGDIAEGYSVSREKKESFPLTVTSAQKNPTAFYLCASSIRLGPSSSPLHFGNGTRLTVT.

This clone was seen a few times. This chain connects TRBV6-6 to TRBJ2-7; 7 bases map to TRBD2. The J segment lost 7 bases and the V segment lost 4 bases, leaving 13 bases of the junction unmatched. The CDR3 consists of 15 residues. Germline CDR1 MNHNY, CDR2 SVGAGI (reference sequence). The CDR3 DNA follows: TGTGCCAGCAGTTCCCACGAGCGGGGTAGCCCGGAGCAGTACTTC. Protein product: CASSSHERGSPEQYF.